This TCR beta chain was obtained from a study of T-cell memory formation after mild COVID-19 (dated by TCRdb to the early 2020s). Regarding the study in general: TCR sequence clusters from the two donors were found to be largely donor specific. In two donors, T-cell clones that expanded and contracted after mild COVID-19 were followed by sequencing TCRalpha and TCRbeta repertoires longitudinally. Two young, previously healthy adult volunteers, one female and one male, were included in the cohort. The full study reports these points: The study covered only a couple of mild cases, and larger cohorts including severe cases with pre-infection samples were considered necessary. SARS-CoV-2 specificity was not confirmed for the second-wave clones peaking on day 37. From day 15 to 85, contracting clones showed balanced CD4/CD8 phenotypes, whereas a second wave of clones that expanded from day 15 to 37 leaned towards CD4+. Some responding clones were detected in pre-infection memory, which suggested that pre-existing cross-reactive memory T cells had joined the SARS-CoV-2 response. Contracting CD4+ clones appeared mostly in the CM and EM memory subsets, whereas CD8+ clones were enriched in EMRA.

Relative to germline, V is 5 bases shorter and J is 1 base shorter, with 11 bases between their ends. Reading the germline V gene gives CDR1 SGHVS and CDR2 FQNEAQ. Taken from cysteine to phenylalanine, the CDR3 has 15 residues. The CDR3 DNA has 45 bases and is translated from base 1. Instrument used: Illumina NovaSeq 6000. cDNA libraries for TCRalpha and TCRbeta were prepared by 5'RACE using constant-segment primers, with sample barcodes and unique molecular identifiers added. RNA was extracted from every sample with Trizol reagent. Library amplification was performed in two PCR steps, and a second sample barcode and Illumina TruSeq adapters were introduced in the second step. The libraries were sequenced on an Illumina NovaSeq using 2 x 150 bp paired-end reads. The paper's processing steps were these. With migec v1.2.7, reads were demultiplexed and then collapsed into UMI-guided consensus sequences. Using mixcr v2.1.11, the UMI consensuses were aligned to TRA and TRB V and J templates and assembled into clonotypes. A clonotype was counted as expanded or contracted only if both edgeR and NoisET called the change significant, with noise models trained on biological replicates. For edgeR calls, the cutoffs were a false discovery rate-adjusted p below 0.01 and a log2 fold-change threshold of 1. As an exploratory analysis of dynamics, max-normalized trajectories of the 1000 most abundant clonotypes were examined by PCA with hierarchical clustering. Separately sequenced CD4+ and CD8+ repertoires were used to assign the CD4 or CD8 phenotype of responding clones. The public reads were reanalyzed by TCRdb: fastp trimming at Q25, MiXCR alignment, in-frame beta chains only. For every CDR3 protein sequence, its rows merge into one entry that carries the most common genes and DNA. None of the V and J calls come from the authors' own analysis; TCRdb made them. The table for this sample lists around 130,000 distinct CDR3 sequences; about 6% of them were counted only once. The biggest ten clones account for 2% to 2.5% of the sample.

Worth noting for this clonotype: The target of this receptor is not known. No much larger clone exists at a distance of one base, and base qualities are not known.

Ficoll-Paque density gradient centrifugation was used to isolate PBMCs. This sequence originates from an adult woman who had mild COVID-19 (a few samples of this study predate the infection). The sample titles of this study are shuffled in the database, so cell type and time point are left out; the donor was told from shared clones. The sequence is built from TRBV7-8 and TRBJ1-4, with no confident D gene call. The sample comprised PBMCs or a T cell subset sorted from them (not recorded which). DNA sequence: TGTGCCAGCAGCCTCAACACCGGAACTAATGAAAAACTGTTTTTT. Protein translation: CASSLNTGTNEKLFF.